Shown below are 32 T cell receptor beta chains from a single sample sequenced in a study of human T cells and chemical hapten exposure. From the RACE reads, TCRdb called clonotypes with MiXCR, one entry per CDR3 protein. The sample records tens of thousands of distinct CDR3 sequences, around 9.9% being singletons. The time point: patch test 3, about 24 weeks after DPC sensitization. As for treatment: therapeutic diphenylcyclopropenone sensitization with weekly scalp DPC. The specimen was whole blood, collected in connection with sensitization to the hapten diphenylcyclopropenone (DPC). These TCRs come from a woman aged 25 to 39 with alopecia areata. Some clones in this sample may be carry-over from other donors' samples.

In its sample, this clonotype was seen many times. The rearrangement links TRBV27 to TRBJ1-1; 9 positions match TRBD1. CDR1 is MNHEY and CDR2 is SMNVEV in the germline V gene (reference sequence). CDR3 length: 13 amino acids. V lost 2 bases and J lost 11; bases outside the gene matches: 6. The CDR3 DNA sequence: TGTGCCAGCAGTTTAGGGACAGGGCAGTGGGCTTTCTTT. It is translated as CASSLGTGQWAFF.

This clonotype has a handful of counts. The V and J genes are TRBV13 and TRBJ2-2; D tentatively reads TRBD1 or TRBD2 (5 bases each). This CDR3 spans 15 amino acids. With 4 bases removed from V and 3 bases from J, the gap between germline ends came to 12 bases. The V gene's germline CDR1 is PRHDT and CDR2 FYEKMQ (reference sequence). CDR3 region: CASSSDQGDTGELFF. CDR3 bases: TGTGCCAGCAGCTCCGACCAGGGAGACACCGGGGAGCTGTTTTTT. Complete variable domain (other parts from reference TRBV13 and TRBJ2-2): AAGVIQSPRHLIKEKRETATLKCYPIPRHDTVYWYQQGPGQDPQFLISFYEKMQSDKGSIPDRFSAQQFSDYHSELNMSSLELGDSALYFCASSSDQGDTGELFFGEGSRLTVL.

At least ten counts were recorded for this clonotype. This chain uses TRBV3-1 with TRBJ1-5; the D gene is possibly TRBD1 (6 bases). Trimming stripped 4 bases from V and 10 bases from J, with 14 bases between. CDR1 and CDR2 (germline): LGHDT, YNNKEL (reference sequence). This CDR3 has 13 amino acids. The CDR3 region has the DNA TGTGCCAGCAGCCCTGGACCCAGGGGTCCCCAGCATTTT. Residues: CASSPGPRGPQHF. The full variable domain, rest sourced from reference TRBV3-1 and TRBJ1-5, is DTAVSQTPKYLVTQMGNDKSIKCEQNLGHDTMYWYKQDSKKFLKIMFSYNNKELIINETVPNRFSPKSPDKAHLNLHINSLELGDSAVYFCASSPGPRGPQHFGDGTRLSIL.

In this sample, this clonotype turned up many times. The gene calls are TRBV4-3 and TRBJ2-7; D gene ambiguous. The V gene's germline CDR1 is LGHNA and CDR2 YSLEER. Trimming pared 0 bases from V and 5 bases from J, leaving 8 bases between. CDR3 length equals 13 residues. CDR3 residues: CASSQEPRNEQYF. For the CDR3, the DNA is TGCGCCAGCAGCCAAGAACCCAGAAACGAGCAGTACTTC.

This clonotype was picked up a small number of times. This chain joins TRBV20-1 and TRBJ2-3, with 9 bases matching TRBD2. CDR1 and CDR2 (germline): DFQATT, SNEGSKA (reference sequence). This CDR3 comprises 16 residues. The V gene end was trimmed by 4 bases and the J gene end by 2 bases; junction bases not matched to a gene: 10. The CDR3 here is CSAKPLAGPITDTQYF. The CDR3 nucleotides read TGCAGTGCTAAGCCTCTAGCGGGGCCCATCACAGATACGCAGTATTTT.

Many counts were recorded for this clonotype. The rearrangement links TRBV2 to TRBJ2-1; D is ambiguous. V dropped 5 bases and J dropped 10 bases, with 9 bases sitting between them. The CDR3 has 11 amino acids. The V gene's germline CDR1 is SNHLY and CDR2 FYNNEI. CDR3 in DNA: TGTGCCAGCAGTTATACCGGGGAGCAGTTCTTC. Protein product: CASSYTGEQFF. Together with reference TRBV2 and TRBJ2-1, the CDR3 gives the full variable domain: EPEVTQTPSHQVTQMGQEVILRCVPISNHLYFYWYRQILGQKVEFLVSFYNNEISEKSEIFDDQFSVERPDGSNFTLKIRSTKLEDSAMYFCASSYTGEQFFGPGTRLTVL.

V usage is TRBV12-3 or TRBV12-4 and J usage is TRBJ1-1; D not resolved. V lost 3 bases and J 4 bases, leaving 6 bases between the germline ends. The CDR3 spans 12 residues. DNA for the CDR3: TGTGCCAGCAGTTTGGAAGTCACTGAAGCTTTCTTT. This codes for CASSLEVTEAFF.

At least ten counts were recorded for this clonotype. This CDR3 is CASSYPYGYTF. The CDR3 DNA is TGTGCCAGCAGCTACCCGTATGGCTACACCTTC. The chain recombines TRBV28 with TRBJ1-2, with no clear D. This CDR3 comprises 11 residues. The germline V gene encodes CDR1 MDHEN and CDR2 SYDVKM. Trimming took 6 bases from V and 5 from J, leaving 7 bases between them.

This clonotype has a count of ten or more. The V and J genes are TRBV2 and TRBJ2-4; D remains ambiguous. V was shortened by 7 bases and J by 0 bases, with 4 bases between the two germline ends. Germline CDR1 is SNHLY and CDR2 is FYNNEI. The CDR3 is 12 amino acids. The CDR3 loop is CASNIAKNIQYF. CDR3 bases: TGTGCCAGCAACATAGCCAAAAACATTCAGTACTTC. The variable domain in full, completed from reference TRBV2 and TRBJ2-4, reads EPEVTQTPSHQVTQMGQEVILRCVPISNHLYFYWYRQILGQKVEFLVSFYNNEISEKSEIFDDQFSVERPDGSNFTLKIRSTKLEDSAMYFCASNIAKNIQYFGAGTRLSVL.

The gene calls are TRBV28 and TRBJ1-1; TRBD1 might be the D (5 bases). Germline assignment: CDR1 MDHEN and CDR2 SYDVKM. V shed 1 base and J shed 7 bases, with 16 bases lying between them. CDR3 length equals 15 residues. CDR3 residues: CASSLSGTGGHEAFF. DNA for the CDR3: TGTGCCAGCAGTTTATCAGGGACGGGCGGGCATGAAGCTTTCTTT.

In DNA, the CDR3 is TGCGCCAGCAGCCACCACAATGTCGGGACCTACAATGAGCAGTTCTTC. Translating gives CASSHHNVGTYNEQFF. The chain links TRBV4-1 to TRBJ2-1; weak D call: TRBD2 (5 bases). CDR1 and CDR2 (germline): MGHRA, YSYEKL. The CDR3 extends over 16 amino acids. The V gene lost 3 bases and the J gene lost 2 bases, with 14 bases spanning the gap.

CDR3 sequence (DNA): TGTGCCAGCAGCTTAACAGCTGGAAACACCATATATTTT. Protein: CASSLTAGNTIYF. The chain employs TRBV7-8 and TRBJ1-3; no clear D gene. This CDR3 spans 13 amino acids. V was clipped by 2 bases and J by 2 bases, with 4 bases between them. Per germline, CDR1 SGHVS and CDR2 FQNEAQ.

This clonotype was detected ten times or more. V is TRBV2 and J is TRBJ1-2; D may be TRBD1 (6 bases). The CDR3 consists of 14 residues. Trimming removed 6 bases at V and 3 bases at J, with 14 bases between. Looked up from germline, CDR1 is SNHLY and CDR2 is FYNNEI. CDR3 sequence reads: CASSLQGSDYGYTF. DNA of the CDR3: TGTGCCAGCAGCCTACAGGGTTCGGACTATGGCTACACCTTC. The full variable domain, in which reference TRBV2 and TRBJ1-2 provide the parts outside the CDR3, is EPEVTQTPSHQVTQMGQEVILRCVPISNHLYFYWYRQILGQKVEFLVSFYNNEISEKSEIFDDQFSVERPDGSNFTLKIRSTKLEDSAMYFCASSLQGSDYGYTFGSGTRLTVV.

This clonotype was observed many times. The gene calls are TRBV29-1 and TRBJ2-3; TRBD2 aligns across 8 bases. CDR3 size: 15 residues. Germline V CDR1 and CDR2: SQVTM, ANQGSEA. V dropped 5 bases and J dropped 0; count of bases not matched to a gene: 7. The CDR3 sequence is CSVSGLAASTDTQYF. CDR3 DNA sequence: TGCAGCGTTTCCGGACTAGCAGCTAGCACAGATACGCAGTATTTT.

V and J are TRBV3-1 and TRBJ1-2; D is uncertain. The CDR3 loop spans 14 amino acids. CDR1 is LGHDT, CDR2 YNNKEL, per germline (reference sequence). V was pared by 0 bases and J by 2 bases, with 7 bases between. CDR3 bases: TGTGCCAGCAGCCAAGATAGGGCCAACTATGGCTACACCTTC. It encodes CASSQDRANYGYTF. The full variable domain, completed using reference TRBV3-1 and TRBJ1-2, is DTAVSQTPKYLVTQMGNDKSIKCEQNLGHDTMYWYKQDSKKFLKIMFSYNNKELIINETVPNRFSPKSPDKAHLNLHINSLELGDSAVYFCASSQDRANYGYTFGSGTRLTVV.

This clonotype was counted between two and nine times. The J gene is TRBJ2-6, the V gene TRBV11-2, with D possibly matching TRBD1 (6 bases). CDR3 size: 15 residues. The germline V and J ends were trimmed by 3 bases and 4 bases, with 10 bases remaining between them. Germline loops: CDR1 SGHAT, CDR2 FQNNGV. CDR3 bases: TGTGCCAGCAGCTTGGACAGAACCGGGGCCAACGTCCTGACTTTC. This translates into CASSLDRTGANVLTF.

A single count supports this clonotype. Just one base apart from a much larger clone, this may be a read error. Without the conserved terminal phenylalanine or tryptophan, this CDR3 likely stems from a read error. The rearrangement uses TRBV6-4 and TRBJ2-2; 8 nucleotides line up with TRBD2. V trimming: 5 bases; J trimming: 4 bases; junction bases outside the gene matches: 0. Germline V gives CDR1 MRHNA, CDR2 SNTAGT. The CDR3 consists of 13 residues. The DNA for the CDR3 is TGTGCCAGCAGTAGCGGGAGCACCGGGGAGCTGTTTCTT. Amino acid sequence: CASSSGSTGELFL.

The sample holds many counts of this clonotype. The J gene is TRBJ2-7, the V gene TRBV6-6; TRBD2 matches at 7 bases. Germline V gives CDR1 MNHNY, CDR2 SVGAGI (reference sequence). The CDR3 has 13 residues. Trimming cost V 4 bases and J 3 bases; bases outside gene matches: 3. The CDR3 nucleotides are TGTGCCAGCAGTTGGGAGGGACTCTACGAGCAGTACTTC. Its translation: CASSWEGLYEQYF.

The sample holds a few counts of this clonotype. CDR3 coding DNA: TGTGCCAGCAGCCAAGAACCGGGAGGGCCATCCTACGAGCAGTACTTC. This encodes CASSQEPGGPSYEQYF. V gene TRBV4-2 combines with J gene TRBJ2-7; 8 nucleotides agree with TRBD2. V lost 0 bases and J lost 1; bases outside the gene matches: 5. The CDR3 covers 16 residues. The germline V gene encodes CDR1 LGHNA and CDR2 YNFKEQ.

This clonotype was counted ten times or more. The chain combines TRBV28 with TRBJ2-3; tentative D call: TRBD1 (6 bases). Between the trimmed V and J ends, which lost 6 bases and 9 bases, there was a span of 10 bases. This CDR3 has 11 residues. Germline-derived CDR1 and CDR2 are MDHEN and SYDVKM. CDR3: CASSLDRTQYF. DNA of the CDR3: TGTGCCAGCAGCCTCGACAGGACGCAGTATTTT.

This clonotype was counted between two and nine times. The CDR3 loop reads CASSLAGQLNSPLHF. The DNA for the CDR3 is TGCGCCAGCAGCTTGGCGGGACAATTGAATTCACCCCTCCACTTT. The chain uses TRBV5-1 and TRBJ1-6; D may be TRBD1 (6 bases). Germline V CDR1 and CDR2: SGHRS, YFSETQ. The CDR3 has 15 amino acids. The V end was cut by 0 bases, the J end by 7 bases, with 11 bases between.

V is TRBV3-1 and J is TRBJ2-3, with 8 nucleotides matching TRBD2. CDR1 and CDR2 (germline): LGHDT, YNNKEL (reference sequence). CDR3 length equals 14 residues. The V and J ends lost 4 bases and 5 bases, in that order; junction bases with no gene match: 5. CDR3 DNA: TGTGCCAGCAGCCTGGGCGGGAGGAGAGATACGCAGTATTTT. It translates to CASSLGGRRDTQYF.

This clonotype was counted a few times. The chain employs TRBV5-5 and TRBJ2-5; the match to TRBD1 covers 9 bases. V shed 5 bases, J shed 4 bases, and the junction held 6 bases outside the gene matches. Germline CDR1 and CDR2: SGHKS and YYEKEE (reference sequence). The CDR3 extends over 14 amino acids. DNA for the CDR3: TGTGCCAGCAGACCTACAGGGGGCGGAGAGACCCAGTACTTC. Translation: CASRPTGGGETQYF.

This clonotype has at least ten counts. The chain has TRBV6-2 or TRBV6-3 and TRBJ1-2; D ambiguous. The CDR3 is made up of 14 amino acids. Trimming removed 5 bases from V and 5 bases from J, with 15 bases in between. Germline V CDR1 and CDR2: MNHEY, SVGEGT. The DNA for the CDR3 is TGTGCCAGCAGTCCAGGAGGGTCGGGATATGGCTACACCTTC. Its translation: CASSPGGSGYGYTF.

This clonotype has just a few counts. The chain has TRBV4-2 and TRBJ2-3; D is possibly TRBD2 (6 bases). The CDR3 is 16 amino acids. Germline V gene sequence: CDR1 LGHNA, CDR2 YNFKEQ. Trimming removed 0 bases at V and 3 bases at J, with 13 bases between. The CDR3 spells CASSQEIGLRTDTQYF. For the CDR3, the DNA is TGTGCCAGCAGCCAAGAAATCGGACTAAGAACAGATACGCAGTATTTT.

A few counts support this clonotype. The chain is built from TRBV5-1 and TRBJ1-3; the D is unclear. This CDR3 is built from 14 residues. Trimming pared 0 bases from V and 2 bases from J, leaving 6 bases between. Germline V gene data show CDR1 as SGHRS and CDR2 as YFSETQ. The CDR3 sequence is CASSLEDPGNTIYF. In nucleotides, the CDR3 is TGCGCCAGCAGCTTGGAGGACCCTGGAAACACCATATATTTT.

J is TRBJ2-3 and V is TRBV5-1; 7 positions agree with TRBD1. The CDR3 is 14 residues long. The germline V gene encodes CDR1 SGHRS and CDR2 YFSETQ. V shed 4 bases, J shed 2 bases, and the junction held 4 bases outside the gene matches. The DNA for the CDR3 is TGCGCCAGCAGCCTCGGACAGGTCACAGATACGCAGTATTTT. This translates into CASSLGQVTDTQYF.

This clonotype was recorded many times. The chain carries TRBV29-1 and TRBJ2-5, with 7 bases that match TRBD2. The germline V gene encodes CDR1 SQVTM and CDR2 ANQGSEA. The CDR3 runs 11 residues. The junction had 7 bases not matched to a gene; V was cut back by 8 bases and J by 7 bases. This CDR3 reads CSPESGGTQYF. Here the CDR3 DNA reads TGCAGCCCCGAATCGGGGGGGACCCAGTACTTC.

This clonotype was observed a few times. J is TRBJ2-7 and V is TRBV20-1, with a possible D match to TRBD2 (6 bases). Looked up from germline, CDR1 is DFQATT and CDR2 is SNEGSKA (reference sequence). The V gene lost 5 bases and the J gene lost 3 bases, with 20 bases spanning the gap. This CDR3 has 15 residues. The CDR3 region is CSAPNPWRELYEQYF. The CDR3 DNA reads TGCAGTGCTCCCAACCCATGGAGGGAACTCTACGAGCAGTACTTC.

This clonotype was detected ten times or more. The rearrangement uses TRBV28 and TRBJ1-4; 9 nucleotides line up with TRBD1. With 5 bases clipped from V and 8 bases from J, the junction kept 9 bases outside the gene matches. The V gene's germline CDR1 is MDHEN and CDR2 SYDVKM. The length of the CDR3 is 15 residues. CDR3 nucleotide sequence: TGTGCCAGCAGTCCTGGACAGGGGAGAAACGAAAAACTGTTTTTT. Translated: CASSPGQGRNEKLFF.

Many counts were recorded for this clonotype. This rearrangement joins TRBV24-1 to TRBJ2-2, with 9 nucleotides matching TRBD2. The CDR3 runs to 19 residues. Germline CDR1 and CDR2: KGHDR and SFDVKD. V trimming: 3 bases; J trimming: 3 bases; junction bases outside the gene matches: 13. CDR3 sequence (DNA): TGTGCCACCAGTGATCTGGCAGGGAAGCTAGCGGGACACACCGGGGAGCTGTTTTTT. Translated, it gives CATSDLAGKLAGHTGELFF.

The sample holds many counts of this clonotype. V is TRBV6-4 and J is TRBJ2-1, with a possible D match to TRBD1 (5 bases). The V and J ends lost 4 bases and 4 bases respectively, with 8 bases between them. This CDR3 contains 13 residues. The V gene's germline CDR1 is MRHNA and CDR2 SNTAGT. The CDR3 region has the DNA TGTGCCAGCAGTGGGGGCGAGTACAATGAGCAGTTCTTC. Translating it yields CASSGGEYNEQFF.